This T cell receptor (beta chain) is drawn from a study of blood T cell repertoires in COVID-19. On the study more broadly: Sites in the United States, Italy and Spain provided acute and convalescent COVID-19 samples. PBMCs, B-cell-depleted T cells, or T cells were the source of the cDNA or gDNA that made up the material.

Trimming removed 4 bases at V and 7 bases at J, with 14 bases between. CDR3 length: 14 amino acids. Germline loops: CDR1 ENHRY, CDR2 SYGVKD. Original processing notes: Nucleated cell counts were estimated from reference gene primer amplification. Measured with immunoSEQ multiplex PCR; TCRdb has only the in-frame clones, and not every one. V, J and clone size are those of that table, while D and trimming were read from the DNA. Found here are about 64,000 clones, approximately 80% of them singletons; the top ten hold about 6%. This sequence was found in a woman aged 60-75 years with acute or convalescent COVID-19. This chain links TRBV10-3 with TRBJ1-5; maybe TRBD1 (6 bases). The specimen was peripheral blood. CDR3 residues: CAISADRNWQPQHF. In DNA, the CDR3 is TGTGCCATCAGTGCAGACAGGAATTGGCAGCCCCAGCATTTT.